This TCR beta chain was documented in a study of beta chain features in type 1 diabetes (dated by TCRdb to 2016 to 2019). Regarding the research as a whole: Patients and healthy donors did not differ in mean age, gender distribution, total cell number or subset yield. A total of roughly 100 million sorted cells were examined across all samples, and the number of cells per subset was strongly correlated with RNA yield. The study compared the TCRB repertoires of sorted circulating CD4+ T cell subsets in recently diagnosed type 1 diabetes patients with those in matched healthy donors. Naive and central memory subsets were obtained from all 30 or so donors, but regulatory and stem cell-like memory subsets were isolated from only 8 patients and roughly 8 healthy donors.

A single peripheral blood draw of approximately 120 mL on average was collected from each donor into heparinised tubes. Using a panel that included CD45RO, CCR7, CD25, CD127, CD95 and CD27, naive, central memory, regulatory and stem cell-like memory CD4+ T cells were sorted on a BD FACSAria II. All sorted populations exceeded 95% purity. PBMCs were separated immediately by Lymphoprep density gradient centrifugation and were stained directly, without being cultured. So that batch effects would be minimized, each experiment stained and sorted samples in pairs, pairing one healthy donor with one patient. This clone was counted between two and nine times. The clone's antigen remains unknown. Per-nucleotide qualities are absent, and no much larger clonotype sits a single base away. The High Capacity cDNA Reverse Transcription Kit was used to reverse transcribe all of the isolated RNA, meaning that expressed TCRB transcripts were what got sequenced. Deep immunoSEQ sequencing was applied to naive, central memory and regulatory T cell samples, giving an average of around 4 million total reads per sample. After sorted cells were lysed in RLT buffer, RNA was extracted with DNase-treated RNeasy Micro or Mini kits, with the choice depending on cell number. To prevent cross-contamination, each cell subset was processed individually, whereas patient and healthy donor samples were processed jointly. Using the immunoSEQ multiplex PCR, TCRB sequences were amplified from cDNA into 87-bp fragments spanning the CDR3 region. Sequencing of the amplicons was done on the Illumina HiSeq platform. Processing in the source paper ran as follows. Synthetic template baselines were used to correct PCR bias computationally, reads within Hamming distance 2 were collapsed, and singletons that could not be merged were discarded. Reads were aligned to IMGT to assign V, D and J genes, CDR3 length, and insertions or deletions at six rearrangement sites. Within each subset, clonotype counts were normalized to sorted cell number, and only after that were true diversity and Gini coefficients computed with the tcR R package. Repertoire sharing was quantified using the overlap coefficient calculated on TCRB nucleotide sequences. TCRdb took over this immuneACCESS table, retaining in-frame rearrangements with V and J assigned. Such tables are incomplete; in checked studies, under half of the missing clones stem from an unresolved V gene, and the remainder is unexplained. D and trimming come from the DNA, and the V and J calls and clone size come from that table. In this sample the table shows 250,000 to 350,000 clones, 11% to 15% of which occur a single time. The leading ten clones occupy roughly 7% of the sample.

General study outcomes and caveats: Because small numbers of individuals were included in the HLA sub-analyses, any influence of HLA type on TCRB rearrangement was left unresolved. Shorter templates might be favored by PCR, yet because patient and control samples were amplified and corrected together, any such skew would affect both groups equally. The naive, central memory and regulatory TCRB repertoires appeared to resemble one another more closely among patients than among healthy donors. Patients with type 1 diabetes made fewer insertions and deleted more nucleotides at VDJ recombination sites, implying thymic rearrangement abnormalities. Because cDNA was sequenced instead of genomic DNA, highly expressing activated cells could be over-represented, though the groups showed no difference in activation or CD3 levels. Type 1 diabetes patients showed a moderate but significant shortening of TCRB CDR3 length in all four CD4+ subsets.

This TCR derives from a man aged 30 to 39 in good health. Sequencing was done on a sample of central memory CD4+ T cells from blood.

This receptor carries the CDR3 CASTKGGTSGYNEQFF. DNA sequence: TGTGCCAGCACCAAAGGGGGGACTAGCGGCTACAATGAGCAGTTCTTC. The chain joins TRBV5-4 to TRBJ2-1, with 11 central nucleotides matching TRBD2. Taken from cysteine to phenylalanine, the CDR3 has 16 residues. CDR3 DNA is the only sequence kept; it has 48 bases, read in frame from the first base. CDR1 and CDR2 are drawn from the germline V gene (reference sequence): SGHNT, YYREEE. After removal of 6 bases from V and 3 bases from J, the junction retains 8 bases not matched to a gene.